A selection of T cell receptor beta chains follows, all from one sample in a study of cytomegalovirus exposure and HLA in healthy donors. The protocol was immunoSEQ multiplex PCR, while the TCRdb copy is restricted to in-frame clones and leaves out a portion. The repertoire holds about 120,000 clones, over 9.5% seen once, with 4% to 5% in the top ten. Material: PBMCs. These receptors all stem from a woman under 30 in good health and CMV-seropositive. Both conserved end residues are part of each CDR3. A D gene is named only where the DNA matches it firmly. Expanded clones are given a class, and other clones once, few, many or no size at all.

TRBJ1-5,TRBD1,few,TRBV28,TGTGCCAGCAGTGATGGACAGGGGGGGAACAATCAGCCCCAGCATTTT,CASSDGQGGNNQPQHF
TRBJ1-5,NA,few,TRBV5-1,TGCGCCAGCAGCTTGGCCTTCAGGGTCCCTCATCAGCCCCAGCATTTT,CASSLAFRVPHQPQHF
TRBJ1-2,TRBD1,NA,TRBV27,TGTGCCAGCAGCCCGGACAGGGGGAGAGGCTACACCTTC,CASSPDRGRGYTF
TRBJ1-2,TRBD1,few,TRBV2,TGTGCCAGCAGTGAAGTGAAGGGGGCCTATGGCTACACCTTC,CASSEVKGAYGYTF
TRBJ2-7,TRBD1,few,TRBV5-4,TGTGCCAGCAGCTTATCCGGGACAGGGGGCGACGAGCAGTACTTC,CASSLSGTGGDEQYF
TRBJ2-1,NA,NA,TRBV9,TGTGCCAGCAGCGTCGGGGACAATGAGCAGTTCTTC,CASSVGDNEQFF
TRBJ2-5,NA,NA,TRBV5-6,TGTGCCAGCAGCTACGTAGCGAGGGAGACCCAGTACTTC,CASSYVARETQYF
TRBJ2-1,NA,NA,TRBV4-1,TGCGCCAGCAGCCTTGATGGACAGTCCTACAATGAGCAGTTCTTC,CASSLDGQSYNEQFF
TRBJ2-2,TRBD2,few,TRBV7-9,TGTGCCAGCAGGGAGAGCGGGAGGACCGGGGAGCTGTTTTTT,CASRESGRTGELFF
TRBJ1-5,TRBD1,few,TRBV5-1,TGCGCCAGCAGCCCAGGGACAGGGTTCGGTCAGCCCCAGCATTTT,CASSPGTGFGQPQHF
TRBJ2-3,TRBD2,NA,TRBV30,TGTGCCTGGAGTCCCGGGACTAGCGTTTTGTATTTT,CAWSPGTSVLYF
TRBJ1-1,NA,NA,TRBV27,TGTGCCAGCAGTTTACTGGGGGCCGGGAACACTGAAGCTTTCTTT,CASSLLGAGNTEAFF
TRBJ2-7,TRBD2,NA,TRBV7-3,TGTGCCAGTAGCTTAGCTCCCGGGACTAGTTCTTACGAGCAGTACTTC,CASSLAPGTSSYEQYF
TRBJ1-1,TRBD1,NA,TRBV27,TGTGCCAGCAGTTTATACCCGGGACAGGAACACACTGAAGCTTTCTTT,CASSLYPGQEHTEAFF
TRBJ2-4,NA,few,TRBV9,TGTGCCAGCAGCGAAGGCCAGGGGATCCAAGCAAACATTCAGTACTTC,CASSEGQGIQANIQYF
TRBJ1-2,NA,NA,TRBV27,TGTGCCAGCAGTTTATCCAACACGATCAGTGGCTACACCTTC,CASSLSNTISGYTF
TRBJ2-2,NA,NA,TRBV6-5,TGTGCCAGCAGGGGGGGTGGCGGGACCGGGGAGCTGTTTTTT,CASRGGGGTGELFF
TRBJ2-2,NA,NA,TRBV7-6,TGTGCCAGCAGCCTACTAGAGCGGTCGTCCGGGGAGCTGTTTTTT,CASSLLERSSGELFF
TRBJ2-7,NA,few,TRBV18,TGTGCCAGCTCACCAAGGGACACTTCCTACGAGCAGTACTTC,CASSPRDTSYEQYF
TRBJ2-7,TRBD1,few,TRBV6-1,TGTGCCAGCAGAATCGGACAGGACTCCTACGAGCAGTACTTC,CASRIGQDSYEQYF
TRBJ2-7,TRBD2,few,TRBV28,TGTGCCAGCAGTAGCCCGGGACTAGGTGACGAGCAGTACTTC,CASSSPGLGDEQYF
TRBJ2-3,TRBD2,few,TRBV2,TGTGCCAGCAGCGGGGCGGCTAGCGGGACCATCGATACGCAGTATTTT,CASSGAASGTIDTQYF
TRBJ1-2,NA,NA,TRBV21-1,TGTGCCAGCAGCCCAGGACAGCCCTATGGCTACACCTTC,CASSPGQPYGYTF
TRBJ2-3,NA,NA,TRBV5-1,TGCGCCAGCTCTCCCGGGGGCACAGATACGCAGTATTTT,CASSPGGTDTQYF
TRBJ2-7,NA,NA,TRBV10-1,TGCGCCAGCCTAAACAGCGAGCAGTACTTC,CASLNSEQYF
TRBJ1-2,TRBD1,NA,TRBV19,TGTGCCAGTGGGACAGTCTATGGCTACACCTTC,CASGTVYGYTF
TRBJ2-5,NA,few,TRBV11-2,TGTGCCAGCAGCTTATCGGGCAGGGCCGAGACCCAGTACTTC,CASSLSGRAETQYF
TRBJ1-3,TRBD1,few,TRBV19,TGTGCCAGTAGTATGGGCGGGACAGCGGGAAACACCATATATTTT,CASSMGGTAGNTIYF
TRBJ1-2,NA,NA,TRBV19,TGTGCCAGTAGTAGCGCCAGGGTCGGTAACTATGGCTACACCTTC,CASSSARVGNYGYTF
TRBJ2-2,TRBD2,few,TRBV5-1,TGCGCCAGCAGCCCCTTCGCCGGGACTAGCGGTATAACCGGGGAGCTGTTTTTT,CASSPFAGTSGITGELFF
TRBJ2-1,NA,NA,TRBV5-1,TGCGCCAGCAGCCCGGACACGCAGATTTACAATGAGCAGTTCTTC,CASSPDTQIYNEQFF
TRBJ2-2,TRBD1,few,TRBV5-1,TGCGCCAGCATGACGACAGGGCTCAGCACCGGGGAGCTGTTTTTT,CASMTTGLSTGELFF
TRBJ2-3,NA,NA,TRBV5-6,TGTGCCAGCAGCCGGACAGTGACAGATACGCAGTATTTT,CASSRTVTDTQYF
TRBJ1-1,TRBD1,NA,TRBV15,TGTGCCACCAGCAGACTGGGACAGGGTGTCACTGAAGCTTTCTTT,CATSRLGQGVTEAFF
TRBJ2-5,TRBD2,few,TRBV7-3,TGTGCCGGACTCTCGGGACTAGCGGTCCAAGAGACCCAGTACTTC,CAGLSGLAVQETQYF
TRBJ2-5,NA,NA,TRBV27,TGTGCCAGCAGTTTACAGGGCCAAGAGACCCAGTACTTC,CASSLQGQETQYF
TRBJ1-5,NA,NA,TRBV18,TGTGCCAGCTCACCACAGGAGGGGAGCAATCAGCCCCAGCATTTT,CASSPQEGSNQPQHF
TRBJ2-1,TRBD2,few,TRBV5-6,TGTGCCAGCAGCTTGCGCGGGAGCTATGAGCAGTTCTTC,CASSLRGSYEQFF
TRBJ1-5,NA,few,TRBV7-9,TGTGCCAGCAGCCGCGGGGCCGGGGGGCCCCAGCATTTT,CASSRGAGGPQHF
TRBJ2-7,TRBD2,few,TRBV5-4,TGTGCCAGCAGCACGGGGACTAAAACGACCGAGCAGTACTTC,CASSTGTKTTEQYF
TRBJ2-2,NA,few,TRBV5-5,TGTGCCAGCAGCTTGCCCAGCCAGGGGACCGGGGAGCTGTTTTTT,CASSLPSQGTGELFF
TRBJ1-1,NA,few,TRBV13,TGTGCCAGCAGCTTAGGTCGGGGGAACACTGAAGCTTTCTTT,CASSLGRGNTEAFF
TRBJ2-5,NA,few,TRBV29-1,TGCAGCGCCTCACAGGGTACAGAGACCCAGTACTTC,CSASQGTETQYF
TRBJ1-5,TRBD1,few,TRBV23-1,TGCGCCAGCAGACGCCCGACAGGGAAGGTTGGAAATCAGCCCCAGCATTTT,CASRRPTGKVGNQPQHF
TRBJ2-2,TRBD1,NA,TRBV30,TGTGCCTGGAGCCTTACAGGGGCCGGGGAGCTGTTTTTT,CAWSLTGAGELFF
TRBJ1-5,NA,NA,TRBV28,TGTGCCAGCAGTTTATTGGGGCCTGGGGGCAATCAGCCCCAGCATTTT,CASSLLGPGGNQPQHF
TRBJ2-1,TRBD1,NA,TRBV25-1,TGTGCCAGCAATCCGGGACAGCGAGCTTCGCGGCAGTTCTTC,CASNPGQRASRQFF
TRBJ1-5,NA,few,TRBV29-1,TGCAGCGTCACCGTAGCTAGCAATCAGCCCCAGCATTTT,CSVTVASNQPQHF
TRBJ1-1,NA,NA,TRBV15,TGTGCCACCAGCAGAGACCTAGATGTCCTGAACACTGAAGCTTTCTTT,CATSRDLDVLNTEAFF
TRBJ2-1,NA,NA,TRBV15,TGTGCCACCAGCAGAGATCAAGCCCTCTCGATAGCGGACAATGAGCAGTTCTTC,CATSRDQALSIADNEQFF
TRBJ2-6,NA,NA,TRBV29-1,TGCAGCGTTGAGGCGGGCTCTGGGGCCAACGTCCTGACTTTC,CSVEAGSGANVLTF
TRBJ1-4,NA,few,TRBV6-5,TGTGCCAGCAGTTACCGGGGGTATGAAAAACTGTTTTTT,CASSYRGYEKLFF